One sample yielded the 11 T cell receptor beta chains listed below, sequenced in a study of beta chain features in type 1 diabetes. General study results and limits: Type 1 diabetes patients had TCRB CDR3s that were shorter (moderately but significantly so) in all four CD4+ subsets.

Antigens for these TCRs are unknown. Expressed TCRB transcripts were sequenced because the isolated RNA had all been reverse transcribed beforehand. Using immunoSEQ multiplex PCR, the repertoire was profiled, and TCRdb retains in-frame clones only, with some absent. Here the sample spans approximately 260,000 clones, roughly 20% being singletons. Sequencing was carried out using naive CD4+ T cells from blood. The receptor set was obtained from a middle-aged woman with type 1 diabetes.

The CDR3, as DNA: TGCGCCAGCAGCTTGGAATCGGTCTACGAGCAGTACTTC. This encodes CASSLESVYEQYF. The rearrangement joins TRBV5-1 to TRBJ2-7, with D unclear. This CDR3 comprises 13 residues. V was trimmed by 0 bases and J by 3 bases, leaving 7 bases between them. Germline loops: CDR1 SGHRS, CDR2 YFSETQ. The entire variable domain, with the rest obtained from reference TRBV5-1 and TRBJ2-7, is as follows: KAGVTQTPRYLIKTRGQQVTLSCSPISGHRSVSWYQQTPGQGLQFLFEYFSETQRNKGNFPGRFSGRQFSNSRSEMNVSTLELGDSALYLCASSLESVYEQYFGPGTRLTVT.

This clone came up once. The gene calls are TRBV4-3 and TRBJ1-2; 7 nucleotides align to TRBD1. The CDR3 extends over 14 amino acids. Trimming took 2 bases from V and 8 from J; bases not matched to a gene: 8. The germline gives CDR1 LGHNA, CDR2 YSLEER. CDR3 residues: CASSQPDRVGGYTF. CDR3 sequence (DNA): TGCGCCAGCAGCCAACCCGACAGGGTCGGAGGCTACACCTTC.

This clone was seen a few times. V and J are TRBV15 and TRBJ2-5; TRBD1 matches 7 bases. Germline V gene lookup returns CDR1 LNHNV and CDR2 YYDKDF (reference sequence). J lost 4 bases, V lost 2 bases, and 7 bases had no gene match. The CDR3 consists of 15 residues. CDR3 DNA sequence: TGTGCCACCAGCAGAAATACAGGGGCACCAGAGACCCAGTACTTC. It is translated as CATSRNTGAPETQYF.

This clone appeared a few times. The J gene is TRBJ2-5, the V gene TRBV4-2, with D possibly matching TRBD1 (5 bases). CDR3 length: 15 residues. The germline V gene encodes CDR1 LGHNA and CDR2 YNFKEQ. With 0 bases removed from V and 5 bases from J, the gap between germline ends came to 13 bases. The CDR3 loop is CASSQDLGVGETQYF. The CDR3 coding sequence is TGTGCCAGCAGCCAAGACTTAGGGGTGGGGGAGACCCAGTACTTC.

The CDR3 loop is CASSESGGGWGYTF. CDR3 DNA sequence: TGTGCCAGCAGTGAGTCCGGAGGGGGCTGGGGCTACACCTTC. This sequence joins TRBV25-1 and TRBJ1-2; 7 positions agree with TRBD1. CDR1 is MGHDK and CDR2 is SYGVNS in the germline V gene. V lost 3 bases to trimming and J lost 8 bases; unmatched junction nucleotides: 9. This CDR3 is 14 amino acids long.

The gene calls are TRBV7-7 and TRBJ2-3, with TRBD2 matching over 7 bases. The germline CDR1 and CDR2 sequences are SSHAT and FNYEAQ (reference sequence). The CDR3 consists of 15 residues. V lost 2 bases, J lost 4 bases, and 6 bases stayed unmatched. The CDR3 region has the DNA TGTGCCAGCAGCTTAAATCCGGGAGGATCAGATACGCAGTATTTT. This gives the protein CASSLNPGGSDTQYF.

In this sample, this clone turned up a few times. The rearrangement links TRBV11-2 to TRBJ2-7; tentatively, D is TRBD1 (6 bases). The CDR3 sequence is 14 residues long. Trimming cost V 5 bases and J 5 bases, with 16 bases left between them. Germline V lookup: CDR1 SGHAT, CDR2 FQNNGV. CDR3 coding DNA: TGTGCCAGCAGCATTATGGGACAACCCGACGAGCAGTACTTC. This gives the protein CASSIMGQPDEQYF. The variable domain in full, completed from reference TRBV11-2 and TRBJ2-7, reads EAGVAQSPRYKIIEKRQSVAFWCNPISGHATLYWYQQILGQGPKLLIQFQNNGVVDDSQLPKDRFSAERLKGVDSTLKIQPAKLEDSAVYLCASSIMGQPDEQYFGPGTRLTVT.

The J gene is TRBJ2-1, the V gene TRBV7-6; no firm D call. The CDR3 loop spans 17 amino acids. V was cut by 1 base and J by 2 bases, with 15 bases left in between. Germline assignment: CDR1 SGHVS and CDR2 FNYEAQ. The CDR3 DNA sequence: TGTGCCAGCAGCTTAGGTTCCAGGCTTGAGCCCTACAATGAGCAGTTCTTC. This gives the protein CASSLGSRLEPYNEQFF. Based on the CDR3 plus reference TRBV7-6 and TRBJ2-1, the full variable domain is GAGVSQSPRYKVTKRGQDVALRCDPISGHVSLYWYRQALGQGPEFLTYFNYEAQQDKSGLPNDRFSAERPEGSISTLTIQRTEQRDSAMYRCASSLGSRLEPYNEQFFGPGTRLTVL.

CDR3 DNA: TGTGCCAGCAGTTCCCCAGGGATCTATGGCTACACCTTC. Its protein product is CASSSPGIYGYTF. The rearrangement links TRBV28 to TRBJ1-2; D perhaps matches TRBD1 (5 bases). The CDR3 covers 13 residues. The ends were cut back, 4 bases at V and 4 bases at J, with 10 bases in the middle. Germline lookup yields CDR1 MDHEN and CDR2 SYDVKM.

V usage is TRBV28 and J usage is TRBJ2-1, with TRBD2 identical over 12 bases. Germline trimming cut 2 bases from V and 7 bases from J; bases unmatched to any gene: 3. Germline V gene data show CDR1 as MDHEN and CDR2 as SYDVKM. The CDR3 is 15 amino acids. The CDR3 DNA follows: TGTGCCAGCAGTTTAGTCCTAGCGGGAGGGAATGAGCAGTTCTTC. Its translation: CASSLVLAGGNEQFF.

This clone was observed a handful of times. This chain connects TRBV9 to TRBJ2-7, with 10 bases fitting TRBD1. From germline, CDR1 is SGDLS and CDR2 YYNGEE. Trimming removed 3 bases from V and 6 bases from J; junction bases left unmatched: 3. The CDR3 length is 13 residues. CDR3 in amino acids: CASSGQGAAEQYF. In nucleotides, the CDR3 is TGTGCCAGCAGCGGACAGGGGGCAGCCGAGCAGTACTTC.